Shown below are 2 T cell receptor beta chains from a single sample sequenced in a study of T-cell reconstitution after alpha-beta-depleted transplantation in children. The library targeted TCRbeta and was prepared with unique molecular identifiers. One entry per CDR3 protein results from TCRdb running MiXCR on the PCR reads. The table lists about 610,000 distinct CDR3 sequences, about 10% of them singletons. The source was PBMCs from the stem cell graft donor, collected from the stem cell graft. These receptors originate from a human donor who donated a stem cell graft to a child with acute myeloid leukemia.

The chain links TRBV20-1 to TRBJ2-7, with 10 bases lining up with TRBD1. Germline lookup yields CDR1 DFQATT and CDR2 SNEGSKA (reference sequence). V was clipped by 3 bases and J by 2 bases; unmatched bases: 7. CDR3 size: 15 residues. The CDR3 DNA follows: TGCAGTGCTAGTCTGGGACAGGGGCGCACCTACGAGCAGTACTTC. This codes for CSASLGQGRTYEQYF.

The chain employs TRBV3-1 and TRBJ1-1; D call uncertain. This CDR3 spans 13 amino acids. CDR1 LGHDT and CDR2 YNNKEL come from the germline V gene (reference sequence). V was clipped by 1 base and J by 5 bases, with 8 bases between them. CDR3 loop: CASSQGIATEAFF. In DNA, the CDR3 is TGTGCCAGCAGCCAAGGGATTGCTACTGAAGCTTTCTTT.